Listed below are T cell receptor beta chains from one sample, sequenced in a study of persistence of HIV-infected CD4 T cells. For these receptors, no antigen is known. TCRdb's copy holds only in-frame clones and misses some; the assay was immunoSEQ multiplex PCR. Counted here are about 20,000 clones, 50% to 70% occurring once; the ten biggest clones make up 1.5% to 2%. The source material was CD4+ T cells sorted from PBMCs after 18-hour stimulation, sampled from a patient who received antiretroviral therapy. All receptors come from an adult woman with HIV who was CMV-seropositive. The CDR3 runs from the conserved cysteine through the conserved F or W. The D gene is left open where the match is weak. Not every row has a clone size; where given, it reads once, few, many or a size class.

J gene | D gene | CDR3 length | V gene | clone size | CDR3 protein | CDR3 DNA
TRBJ1-2 | TRBD1 | 16 | TRBV18 | - | CASSPLDRFLNYGYTF | TGTGCCAGCTCACCGCTGGACAGGTTTCTTAACTATGGCTACACCTTC
TRBJ2-3 | - | 15 | TRBV6-5 | - | CASRPPRGSTDTQYF | TGTGCCAGCAGACCCCCGAGGGGGAGCACAGATACGCAGTATTTT
TRBJ1-1 | - | 13 | TRBV6-4 | - | CASSEGRGTEAFF | TGTGCCAGCAGTGAGGGTCGAGGCACTGAAGCTTTCTTT
TRBJ1-2 | - | 13 | TRBV30 | - | CAWSGPSGAGYTF | TGTGCCTGGAGTGGCCCCTCAGGGGCTGGCTACACCTTC
TRBJ2-2 | - | 14 | TRBV6-5 | - | CASNGAGNTGELFF | TGTGCCAGCAACGGAGCCGGGAACACCGGGGAGCTGTTTTTT
TRBJ2-2 | TRBD1 | 14 | TRBV5-1 | - | CASSSDREGGELFF | TGCGCCAGCAGTTCCGACAGGGAAGGCGGGGAGCTGTTTTTT
TRBJ2-3 | - | 11 | TRBV18 | medium-sized | CASSQMDTQYF | TGTGCCAGCTCACAAATGGATACGCAGTATTTT
TRBJ2-2 | - | 17 | TRBV5-1 | once | CASSLDVGRRNTGELFF | TGCGCCAGCAGCTTGGACGTGGGGAGGAGGAACACCGGGGAGCTGTTTTTT
TRBJ1-2 | - | 11 | TRBV2 | - | CASSRDLGYTF | TGTGCCAGCAGCAGGGACCTTGGCTACACCTTC
TRBJ1-5 | - | 16 | TRBV19 | - | CASSMYSSLSNQPQHF | TGTGCCAGTAGTATGTATTCCAGCCTCAGCAATCAGCCCCAGCATTTT
TRBJ1-4 | - | 14 | TRBV25-1 | - | CASSVGARNEKLFF | TGTGCCAGCAGTGTGGGGGCCAGGAATGAAAAACTGTTTTTT